This entry is about one T cell receptor beta chain. The data are from a study of low-dose radiotherapy and immunotherapy resistance in tumors. Time point noted: before trial treatment. The PCR that amplified TCRs ran for roughly 20 cycles, relying on a constant-region primer and a V-primer adapter. From the reads, TCRdb called clonotypes with MiXCR, one entry per CDR3 protein. Of about 46,000 distinct CDR3 sequences listed, over 9.5% are singletons. The germline CDR1 and CDR2 sequences are SGHKS and YYEKEE (reference sequence). This CDR3 is 15 amino acids long. Trimming cost V 2 bases and J 3 bases, with 12 bases left between them.

The genes are TRBV5-5 and TRBJ2-1; D possibly corresponds to TRBD2 (5 bases). The TCR originated in a female donor with ovarian cancer. Specimen: PBMCs, collected before treatment. CDR3 loop: CASSLGSAFYNEQFF. The CDR3 DNA is TGTGCCAGCAGCTTAGGGAGCGCCTTCTACAATGAGCAGTTCTTC.